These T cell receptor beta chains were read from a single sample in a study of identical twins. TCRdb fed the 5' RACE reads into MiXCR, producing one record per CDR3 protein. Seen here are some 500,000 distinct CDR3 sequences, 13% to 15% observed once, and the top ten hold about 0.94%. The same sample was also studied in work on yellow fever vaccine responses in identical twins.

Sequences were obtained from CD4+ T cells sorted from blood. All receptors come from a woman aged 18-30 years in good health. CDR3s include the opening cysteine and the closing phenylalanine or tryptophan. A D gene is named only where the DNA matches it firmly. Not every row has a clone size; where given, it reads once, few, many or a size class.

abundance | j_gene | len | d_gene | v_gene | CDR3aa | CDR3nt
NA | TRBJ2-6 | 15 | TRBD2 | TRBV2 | CASSELSSGFNVLTF | TGTGCCAGCAGTGAGTTGTCTAGCGGGTTCAACGTCCTGACTTTC
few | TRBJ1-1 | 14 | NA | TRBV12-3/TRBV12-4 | CASTMGPNKGEAFF | TGTGCCAGCACGATGGGACCAAATAAAGGAGAAGCTTTCTTT
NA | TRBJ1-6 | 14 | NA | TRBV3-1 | CASSALDSYSPLHF | TGTGCCAGCAGCGCCCTGGACAGTTATTCACCCCTCCACTTT
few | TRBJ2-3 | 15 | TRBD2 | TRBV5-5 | CASRVAASGADTQYF | TGTGCCAGCAGAGTTGCGGCTAGCGGAGCAGATACGCAGTATTTT
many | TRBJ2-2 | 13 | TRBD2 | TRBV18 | CASAGLATGELFF | TGTGCCAGCGCGGGACTAGCTACCGGGGAGCTGTTTTTT
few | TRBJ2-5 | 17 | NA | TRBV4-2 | CASSQPRGAGNQETQYF | TGTGCCAGCAGCCAACCTCGGGGGGCGGGAAATCAAGAGACCCAGTACTTC
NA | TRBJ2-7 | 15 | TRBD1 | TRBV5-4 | CASSLFGQGVGEQYF | TGTGCCAGCAGCTTGTTTGGACAGGGTGTCGGCGAGCAGTACTTC
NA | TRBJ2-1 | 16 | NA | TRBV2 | CASTATGRSSYNEQFF | TGTGCCAGCACCGCAACTGGACGGTCCTCCTACAATGAGCAGTTCTTC
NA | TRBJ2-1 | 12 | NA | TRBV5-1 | CASSLVFNEQFF | TGCGCCAGCAGCTTGGTTTTCAATGAGCAGTTCTTC
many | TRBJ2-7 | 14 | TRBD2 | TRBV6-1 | CASSGTSGSYEQYF | TGTGCCAGCAGCGGGACTAGCGGCTCCTACGAGCAGTACTTC
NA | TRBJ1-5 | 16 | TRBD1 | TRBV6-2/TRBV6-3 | CASSYRTGRGDQPQHF | TGTGCCAGCAGCTACCGGACAGGGCGAGGGGATCAGCCCCAGCATTTT
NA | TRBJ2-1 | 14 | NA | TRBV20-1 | CSAIRLGGYNEQFF | TGCAGTGCCATTCGACTAGGGGGCTACAATGAGCAGTTCTTC
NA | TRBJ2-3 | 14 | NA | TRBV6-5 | CASSYPDGTDTQYF | TGTGCCAGCAGTTATCCTGACGGCACAGATACGCAGTATTTT
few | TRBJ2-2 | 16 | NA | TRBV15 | CATSRAGQANTGELFF | TGTGCCACCAGCAGAGCAGGTCAGGCGAACACCGGGGAGCTGTTTTTT
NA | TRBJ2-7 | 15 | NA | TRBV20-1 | CCARDQLGPTYEQYF | TGCTGTGCTAGAGACCAACTGGGACCGACCTACGAGCAGTACTTC
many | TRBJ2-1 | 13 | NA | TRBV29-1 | CVIGGAPYNEQFF | TGCGTTATTGGGGGGGCACCCTACAATGAGCAGTTCTTC
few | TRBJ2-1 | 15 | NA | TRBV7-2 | CASSLRESSYNEQFF | TGTGCCAGCAGCTTACGGGAGAGCTCCTACAATGAGCAGTTCTTC
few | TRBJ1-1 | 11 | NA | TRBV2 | CASIIWGEAFF | TGTGCCAGCATCATTTGGGGTGAAGCTTTCTTT
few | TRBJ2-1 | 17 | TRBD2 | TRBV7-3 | CASSSTLAGGSYNEQFF | TGTGCCAGCAGCTCTACTTTAGCGGGGGGATCCTACAATGAGCAGTTCTTC
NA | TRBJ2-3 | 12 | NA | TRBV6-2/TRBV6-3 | CASSYYGFAQYF | TGTGCCAGCAGTTATTATGGCTTTGCGCAGTATTTT
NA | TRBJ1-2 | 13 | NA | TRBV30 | CAWGPAPEGGYTF | TGTGCCTGGGGACCGGCCCCAGAAGGGGGCTACACCTTC
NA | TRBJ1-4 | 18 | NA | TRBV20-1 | CSARRDGYKAATNEKLFF | TGCAGTGCTAGAAGGGACGGATATAAAGCTGCAACTAATGAAAAACTGTTTTTT
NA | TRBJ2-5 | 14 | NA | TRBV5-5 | CASSLVPRGETQYF | TGTGCCAGCAGCTTGGTGCCACGAGGGGAGACCCAGTACTTC
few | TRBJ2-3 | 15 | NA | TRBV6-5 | CASSYKGGGTDTQYF | TGTGCCAGCAGTTACAAGGGGGGCGGCACAGATACGCAGTATTTT
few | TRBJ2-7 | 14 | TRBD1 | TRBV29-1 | CSVSRDRSTYEQYF | TGCAGCGTTAGCCGGGACAGGAGTACCTACGAGCAGTACTTC
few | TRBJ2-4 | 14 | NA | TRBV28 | CASSLVGGENIQYF | TGTGCCAGCAGTTTAGTGGGCGGTGAAAACATTCAGTACTTC
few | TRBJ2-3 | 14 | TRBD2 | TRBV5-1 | CASSWDYFTDTQYF | TGCGCCAGCAGCTGGGACTACTTCACAGATACGCAGTATTTT
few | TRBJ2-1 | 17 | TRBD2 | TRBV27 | CASSLRLAGTAYNEQFF | TGTGCCAGCAGTTTACGGCTAGCGGGAACCGCCTACAATGAGCAGTTCTTC
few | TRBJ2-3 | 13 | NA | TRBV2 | CASKREVSDTQYF | TGTGCCAGCAAACGAGAGGTGTCGGATACGCAGTATTTT
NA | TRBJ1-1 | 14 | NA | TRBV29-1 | CSVQNLLWSGEAFF | TGCAGCGTCCAAAACCTATTATGGTCTGGTGAAGCTTTCTTT
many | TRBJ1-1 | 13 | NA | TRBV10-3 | CAIREFGDTEAFF | TGTGCCATCAGAGAATTTGGAGACACTGAAGCTTTCTTT
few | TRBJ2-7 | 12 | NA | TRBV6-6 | CASSRKGVEQYF | TGTGCCAGCAGTCGAAAGGGGGTTGAGCAGTACTTC
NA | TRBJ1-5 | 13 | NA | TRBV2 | CASGGSSYQPQHF | TGTGCCAGCGGAGGAAGTTCTTATCAGCCCCAGCATTTT
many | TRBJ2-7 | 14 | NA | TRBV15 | CATGVAGAQYEQYF | TGTGCCACCGGGGTGGCAGGCGCCCAATACGAGCAGTACTTC
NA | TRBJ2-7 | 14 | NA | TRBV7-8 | CASSLELSSYEQYF | TGTGCCAGCAGCTTAGAACTGAGCTCCTACGAGCAGTACTTC
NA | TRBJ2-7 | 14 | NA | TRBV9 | CASSVGGTDYEQYF | TGTGCCAGCAGCGTAGGCGGGACCGATTACGAGCAGTACTTC
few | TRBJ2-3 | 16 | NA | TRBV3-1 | CASSLLPGPDPDTQYF | TGTGCCAGCAGCCTCCTACCGGGACCCGACCCCGATACGCAGTATTTT
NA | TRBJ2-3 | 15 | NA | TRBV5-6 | CASSSVSGGTDTQYF | TGTGCCAGCAGCTCGGTTTCGGGGGGCACAGATACGCAGTATTTT
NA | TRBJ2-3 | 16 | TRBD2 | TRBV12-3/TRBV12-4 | CASSLRLGGPTDTQYF | TGTGCCAGCAGTTTACGTTTGGGAGGGCCCACAGATACGCAGTATTTT
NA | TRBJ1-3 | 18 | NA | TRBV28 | CASSFYLMGGGSGNTIYF | TGTGCCAGCAGTTTTTACCTGATGGGTGGGGGCTCTGGAAACACCATATATTTT
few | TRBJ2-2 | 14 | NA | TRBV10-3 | CAISDGSNTGELFF | TGTGCCATCAGTGACGGCTCGAACACCGGGGAGCTGTTTTTT
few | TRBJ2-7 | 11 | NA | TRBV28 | CASILEDEQYF | TGTGCCAGCATCTTAGAGGACGAGCAGTACTTC
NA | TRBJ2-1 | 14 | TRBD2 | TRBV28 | CASSMTSGSSEQFF | TGTGCCAGCAGTATGACTAGCGGGAGCTCTGAGCAGTTCTTC
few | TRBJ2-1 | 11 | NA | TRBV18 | CASSPKEVQFF | TGTGCCAGCTCACCTAAAGAGGTCCAGTTCTTC
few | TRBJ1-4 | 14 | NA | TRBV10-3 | CAISEPGTVGKLFF | TGTGCCATCAGTGAGCCCGGGACTGTCGGAAAACTGTTTTTT
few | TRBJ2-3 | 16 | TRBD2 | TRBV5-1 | CASSFALAGVPDTQYF | TGCGCCAGCAGCTTTGCCCTAGCGGGAGTGCCAGATACGCAGTATTTT
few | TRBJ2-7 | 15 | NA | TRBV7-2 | CASSLARQDFYEQYF | TGTGCCAGCAGCTTAGCCAGACAGGACTTCTACGAGCAGTACTTC
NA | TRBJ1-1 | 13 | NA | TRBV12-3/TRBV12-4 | CASRGGGFTEAFF | TGTGCCAGCCGTGGAGGGGGATTCACTGAAGCTTTCTTT
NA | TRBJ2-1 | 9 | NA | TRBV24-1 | CATRDTEFF | TGTGCAACCAGGGACACGGAGTTCTTC
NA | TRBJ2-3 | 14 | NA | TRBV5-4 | CASSLSQSTDTQYF | TGTGCCAGCAGCTTGTCGCAGAGCACAGATACGCAGTATTTT
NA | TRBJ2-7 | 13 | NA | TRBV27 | CASIGQYSYEQYF | TGTGCCAGCATCGGACAGTACTCCTACGAGCAGTACTTC
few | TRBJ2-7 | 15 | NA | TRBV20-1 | CSARDDKYYSYEQYF | TGCAGTGCTAGAGATGACAAGTATTACTCCTACGAGCAGTACTTC
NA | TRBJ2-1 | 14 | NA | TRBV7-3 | CASSSPNRVNEQFF | TGTGCCAGCAGCTCACCTAATAGGGTCAATGAGCAGTTCTTC
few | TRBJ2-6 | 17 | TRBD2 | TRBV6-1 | CASIQGWGGSGANVLTF | TGTGCCAGCATCCAGGGTTGGGGGGGCTCTGGGGCCAACGTCCTGACTTTC
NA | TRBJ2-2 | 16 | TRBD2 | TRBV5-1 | CASSFGLAGGSEELFF | TGCGCCAGCAGCTTTGGGCTAGCGGGGGGATCCGAGGAGCTGTTTTTT
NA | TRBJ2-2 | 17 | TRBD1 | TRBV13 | CASSHRIFTGGTGELFF | TGTGCCAGCAGCCACAGGATATTTACAGGGGGCACCGGGGAGCTGTTTTTT
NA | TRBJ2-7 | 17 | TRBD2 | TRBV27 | CASSPFPPASGPYEQYF | TGTGCCAGCAGTCCCTTTCCCCCTGCTAGCGGGCCCTACGAGCAGTACTTC